These 29 T cell receptor beta chains originate from one sample sequenced in a study of human T cells and chemical hapten exposure. Sample time point: patch test 2, 6 weeks after DPC sensitization. Regarding treatment: therapeutic diphenylcyclopropenone sensitization with weekly scalp DPC. Using its own MiXCR run on the RACE reads, TCRdb lists one record per CDR3 protein. There are some 350,000 distinct CDR3 sequences in the sample; over 6% occur only once, and about 6% lies in the top ten. The material was whole blood, obtained in connection with sensitization to the hapten diphenylcyclopropenone (DPC). Receptors were obtained from a woman between 18 and 29 years old with alopecia areata. Some clones in this sample may be carry-over from other donors' samples.

This clonotype showed up many times. J is TRBJ1-1 and V is TRBV29-1; the D is unclear. Germline V gene data show CDR1 as SQVTM and CDR2 as ANQGSEA. The CDR3 covers 12 residues. V was trimmed by 4 bases and J by 1 base, leaving 7 bases between them. This chain's CDR3 is CSVGFRNTEAFF. In nucleotides, the CDR3 is TGCAGCGTTGGTTTCAGGAACACTGAAGCTTTCTTT. The full variable domain, its missing parts supplied by reference TRBV29-1 and TRBJ1-1, is SAVISQKPSRDICQRGTSLTIQCQVDSQVTMMFWYRQQPGQSLTLIATANQGSEATYESGFVIDKFPISRPNLTFSTLTVSNMSPEDSSIYLCSVGFRNTEAFFGQGTRLTVV.

In its sample, this clonotype was seen a few times. V usage is TRBV3-1 and J usage is TRBJ1-1; D is ambiguous. V lost 5 bases, J lost 5 bases, and 9 bases lay in between. The CDR3 runs 12 residues. The V gene's germline CDR1 is LGHDT and CDR2 YNNKEL (reference sequence). The CDR3 region has the DNA TGTGCCAGCAGCTTCCTAAAGACTGAAGCTTTCTTT. It specifies CASSFLKTEAFF.

This clonotype was found many times. The V and J genes are TRBV7-4 and TRBJ1-2, with D possibly TRBD1 on 5 matching bases. The CDR3 totals 11 residues. CDR1 and CDR2 from the germline V gene are SGHVT and SQSDAQ. Trimming removed 11 bases at V and 6 bases at J, with 13 bases between. CDR3 protein: CAGKGAHGYTF. The DNA for the CDR3 is TGTGCCGGCAAAGGGGCCCATGGCTACACCTTC.

V usage is TRBV6-1 and J usage is TRBJ1-6; D gene uncertain. V dropped 2 bases and J dropped 10 bases, with 12 bases sitting between them. Germline V gene sequence: CDR1 MNHNS, CDR2 SASEGT. CDR3 length: 14 residues. CDR3 amino acids: CASSERRVGSPLHF. Here the CDR3 DNA reads TGTGCCAGCAGTGAACGGCGGGTAGGGTCACCCCTCCACTTT.

The V and J genes are TRBV14 and TRBJ1-2, with D possibly being TRBD1 (6 bases). The length of the CDR3 is 16 residues. The germline V gene encodes CDR1 SGHDN and CDR2 FVKESK. Trimming stripped 1 base from V and 3 bases from J, with 15 bases between. The CDR3 sequence is CASSQVPRGGYYGYTF. The CDR3 bases are TGTGCCAGCAGCCAAGTGCCCAGGGGCGGTTACTATGGCTACACCTTC.

In its sample, this clonotype was seen a few times. V usage is TRBV18 and J usage is TRBJ1-2; D is unclear. Germline CDR1 and CDR2: KGHSH and LQKENI. The CDR3 loop spans 13 amino acids. The V end lost 6 bases, the J end lost 3 bases, and 11 bases lay between the germline ends. CDR3 residues: CASSRRADYGYTF. CDR3 DNA sequence: TGTGCCAGCTCTCGACGGGCGGACTATGGCTACACCTTC.

This clonotype has more than one count but fewer than ten. The chain couples TRBV2 to TRBJ1-1; D unresolved. Trimming pared 7 bases from V and 5 bases from J, leaving 17 bases between. Germline CDR1 reads SNHLY; CDR2 reads FYNNEI. The CDR3 contains 14 residues. CDR3 residues: CASTLAWRETEAFF. Written as DNA, the CDR3 is TGTGCCAGCACCCTTGCGTGGAGGGAGACTGAAGCTTTCTTT. The full variable domain, its missing parts supplied by reference TRBV2 and TRBJ1-1, is EPEVTQTPSHQVTQMGQEVILRCVPISNHLYFYWYRQILGQKVEFLVSFYNNEISEKSEIFDDQFSVERPDGSNFTLKIRSTKLEDSAMYFCASTLAWRETEAFFGQGTRLTVV.

This clonotype was recorded at least ten times. The gene calls are TRBV6-6 and TRBJ1-1, with D tentatively TRBD1 (5 bases). The CDR3 runs 14 residues. V shed 4 bases and J shed 11 bases, with 20 bases lying between them. CDR1 and CDR2 from the germline V gene are MNHNY and SVGAGI (reference sequence). DNA for the CDR3: TGTGCCAGCAGTTCCGATTTGGGACTGAAGTGGGCTTTCTTT. Encoded protein: CASSSDLGLKWAFF.

Ten or more counts support this clonotype. CDR3: CASSPSGVGVADTQYF. CDR3 nucleotide sequence: TGTGCCAGCAGTCCGTCTGGCGTTGGGGTAGCAGATACGCAGTATTTT. The V call is TRBV27, the J call TRBJ2-3; D ambiguous. V shed 5 bases and J shed 4 bases, with 19 bases lying between them. CDR3 size: 16 residues. Germline loops: CDR1 MNHEY, CDR2 SMNVEV (reference sequence).

This clonotype was recorded many times. J is TRBJ1-3 and V is TRBV11-2; 8 bases fit TRBD1. In germline, CDR1 is SGHAT, CDR2 FQNNGV. V lost 5 bases and J lost 6; bases outside the gene matches: 9. CDR3 length: 15 amino acids. CDR3 residues: CASSNIGQGSNTIYF. In DNA, the CDR3 is TGTGCCAGCAGCAACATCGGACAGGGTTCAAACACCATATATTTT.

In this sample, this clonotype turned up a few times. The chain couples TRBV12-3 or TRBV12-4 to TRBJ1-1, with no clear D. CDR3 length: 13 amino acids. V was clipped by 5 bases and J by 2 bases, with 9 bases between them. CDR3 sequence: CASSAWGNTEAFF. CDR3 in DNA: TGTGCCAGCAGTGCCTGGGGTAACACTGAAGCTTTCTTT.

Only a few counts were recorded for this clonotype. The chain joins TRBV28 to TRBJ2-1; D unclear. The V gene's germline CDR1 is MDHEN and CDR2 SYDVKM. Trimming cost V 4 bases and J 11 bases, with 15 bases left between them. CDR3 length equals 13 residues. The CDR3 DNA sequence: TGTGCCAGCAGTTCCACCCTGTCTGATAAGCAGTTCTTC. Protein sequence: CASSSTLSDKQFF.

The V and J genes are TRBV24-1 and TRBJ2-3; D gene uncertain. V lost 4 bases and J 1 base, leaving 11 bases between the germline ends. Germline loops: CDR1 KGHDR, CDR2 SFDVKD. The CDR3 covers 15 residues. The CDR3 DNA is TGTGCCACCAGTGACCCCCCCGGCGGCACAGATACGCAGTATTTT. Translation gives CATSDPPGGTDTQYF.

This chain links TRBV4-2 with TRBJ2-7; no clear D. The germline V and J ends were trimmed by 3 bases and 5 bases, with 14 bases remaining between them. Germline V lookup: CDR1 LGHNA, CDR2 YNFKEQ. The CDR3 runs 14 residues. CDR3 coding DNA: TGTGCCAGCAGCCACGATTTGCGTGGGAACGAGCAGTACTTC. This encodes CASSHDLRGNEQYF.

This clonotype was detected ten times or more. CDR3 sequence (DNA): TGCAGCCTGTCCCGGGACAGGGCCACTGAAGCTTTCTTT. This encodes CSLSRDRATEAFF. The V call is TRBV20-1, the J call TRBJ1-1, with 9 nucleotides matching TRBD1. The CDR3 runs to 13 residues. From germline, CDR1 is DFQATT and CDR2 SNEGSKA (reference sequence).

This clonotype was observed at least ten times. The chain is built from TRBV7-2 and TRBJ1-1; 8 bases agree with TRBD1. V lost 6 bases to trimming and J lost 12 bases; unmatched junction nucleotides: 6. The length of the CDR3 is 11 residues. Germline V gene data show CDR1 as SGHTA and CDR2 as FQGNSA. The CDR3 here is CASSTYRGTFF. CDR3 DNA sequence: TGTGCCAGCAGTACCTACAGGGGGACTTTCTTT.

This clonotype was found many times. The chain has TRBV10-3 and TRBJ1-1, with D perhaps matching TRBD1 (5 bases). The CDR3 is 12 residues long. Germline V gene data show CDR1 as ENHRY and CDR2 as SYGVKD. V lost 5 bases and J lost 4, with 8 bases in between. The CDR3 sequence is CAISFGGTEAFF. In DNA form, the CDR3 reads TGTGCCATCAGTTTCGGGGGCACTGAAGCTTTCTTT.

V usage is TRBV30 and J usage is TRBJ1-1; D perhaps matches TRBD1 (5 bases). CDR1 GTSNPN and CDR2 SVGIG come from the germline V gene (reference sequence). Trimming removed 1 base at V and 0 bases at J, with 6 bases between. The CDR3 contains 13 residues. CDR3 bases: TGTGCCTGGAGTGAGGGGATGAACACTGAAGCTTTCTTT. As protein: CAWSEGMNTEAFF.

The V gene is TRBV29-1, the J gene TRBJ1-5; D unresolved. This CDR3 is 13 amino acids long. V gave up 2 bases and J gave up 7 bases, with 12 bases separating them. The V gene's germline CDR1 is SQVTM and CDR2 ANQGSEA. CDR3 protein: CSVEWAAGQPQHF. The CDR3 DNA reads as TGCAGCGTTGAATGGGCAGCGGGCCAGCCCCAGCATTTT.

This clonotype was found many times. The CDR3 is CASNPKKLWNSPLHF. The CDR3 bases are TGTGCCAGCAACCCTAAAAAACTCTGGAATTCACCCCTCCACTTT. This rearrangement joins TRBV21-1 to TRBJ1-6. TRBV21-1 is given as a pseudogene. The CDR3 runs 15 residues.

This clonotype came up a few times. The CDR3 loop reads CASRTRTGDYGYTF. CDR3 in DNA: TGTGCCAGCAGGACTAGGACAGGAGACTATGGCTACACCTTC. The rearrangement links TRBV6-5 to TRBJ1-2; 7 bases fit TRBD1. The germline V gene encodes CDR1 MNHEY and CDR2 SVGAGI. J lost 3 bases, V lost 6 bases, and 7 bases had no gene match. This CDR3 comprises 14 residues.

This clonotype turned up a few times. The V gene is TRBV5-1, the J gene TRBJ2-3, with D unclear. Germline V gene data show CDR1 as SGHRS and CDR2 as YFSETQ. The V end was cut by 1 base, the J end by 0 bases, with 9 bases between. CDR3 length: 15 residues. CDR3 protein: CASSLNPGSTDTQYF. For the CDR3, the DNA is TGCGCCAGCAGCTTGAATCCTGGGAGCACAGATACGCAGTATTTT.

To note about this clonotype: At one boundary the junction diverges from the germline segment, which might be a read error. The rearrangement links TRBV5-1 to TRBJ2-3; D gene uncertain. The V gene's germline CDR1 is SGHRS and CDR2 YFSETQ. The CDR3 runs 13 residues. The chain's CDR3 is CACRPGGPDTQYF. CDR3 in DNA: TGCGCCTGCAGGCCAGGTGGTCCAGATACGCAGTATTTT.

Many counts were recorded for this clonotype. V usage is TRBV9 and J usage is TRBJ2-1, with TRBD2 matching 9 bases. Germline V gene lookup returns CDR1 SGDLS and CDR2 YYNGEE. V shed 0 bases and J 8 bases; nucleotides not matched to a gene: 9. The CDR3 is made up of 16 amino acids. In DNA form, the CDR3 reads TGTGCCAGCAGCGTAGACGGCCTAGCGGGGATCTATGAGCAGTTCTTC. Translation gives CASSVDGLAGIYEQFF. Based on the CDR3 plus reference TRBV9 and TRBJ2-1, the full variable domain is DSGVTQTPKHLITATGQRVTLRCSPRSGDLSVYWYQQSLDQGLQFLIQYYNGEERAKGNILERFSAQQFPDLHSELNLSSLELGDSALYFCASSVDGLAGIYEQFFGPGTRLTVL.

The chain links TRBV7-3 to TRBJ1-2, with 8 bases that match TRBD1. The germline gives CDR1 SGHTA, CDR2 FQGTGA. The CDR3 extends over 15 amino acids. The J segment lost 4 bases and the V segment lost 5 bases, leaving 9 bases of the junction unmatched. This chain's CDR3 is CASSLPGQEFYGYTF. The CDR3 DNA follows: TGTGCCAGCAGCCTCCCGGGACAGGAGTTCTATGGCTACACCTTC.

The chain is built from TRBV7-9 and TRBJ1-5; possibly TRBD1 for D (5 bases). The ends were cut back, 2 bases at V and 3 bases at J, with 14 bases in the middle. Germline loops: CDR1 SEHNR, CDR2 FQNEAQ (reference sequence). The CDR3 contains 16 residues. CDR3 in amino acids: CASSLLAGAHNQPQHF. The CDR3 DNA follows: TGTGCCAGCAGCTTACTCGCCGGGGCGCACAATCAGCCCCAGCATTTT.

This clonotype was counted at least ten times. This chain joins TRBV6-5 and TRBJ1-2, with 7 bases matching TRBD1. Germline loops: CDR1 MNHEY, CDR2 SVGAGI. V shed 7 bases and J 5 bases; nucleotides not matched to a gene: 7. The CDR3 totals 13 residues. The CDR3 DNA follows: TGTGCCAGCAACGGGGACAGTAATTATGGCTACACCTTC. It codes for CASNGDSNYGYTF.

There are a few counts of this clonotype. The rearrangement joins TRBV5-1 to TRBJ1-5; TRBD1 aligns across 7 bases. The germline V gene has CDR1 SGHRS and CDR2 YFSETQ. After removal of 10 bases from V and 1 base from J, the junction contained 26 bases not matched to a gene. This CDR3 spans 20 amino acids. CDR3 loop: CAPYSPSDRTLFRSNQPQHF. CDR3 nucleotides: TGCGCCCCCTATAGTCCCTCGGACAGGACCTTATTTCGGAGCAATCAGCCCCAGCATTTT.

This clonotype was seen ten or more times. The chain's CDR3 is CASSLARTGYRLNTEAFF. The CDR3 region has the DNA TGTGCCAGCAGCTTAGCGAGAACAGGGTATAGGTTGAACACTGAAGCTTTCTTT. The chain couples TRBV11-2 to TRBJ1-1; D may be TRBD1 (6 bases). The V and J ends lost 1 base and 0 bases respectively, with 18 bases between them. Germline loops: CDR1 SGHAT, CDR2 FQNNGV. The CDR3 consists of 18 residues. The full variable domain, rest sourced from reference TRBV11-2 and TRBJ1-1, is EAGVAQSPRYKIIEKRQSVAFWCNPISGHATLYWYQQILGQGPKLLIQFQNNGVVDDSQLPKDRFSAERLKGVDSTLKIQPAKLEDSAVYLCASSLARTGYRLNTEAFFGQGTRLTVV.